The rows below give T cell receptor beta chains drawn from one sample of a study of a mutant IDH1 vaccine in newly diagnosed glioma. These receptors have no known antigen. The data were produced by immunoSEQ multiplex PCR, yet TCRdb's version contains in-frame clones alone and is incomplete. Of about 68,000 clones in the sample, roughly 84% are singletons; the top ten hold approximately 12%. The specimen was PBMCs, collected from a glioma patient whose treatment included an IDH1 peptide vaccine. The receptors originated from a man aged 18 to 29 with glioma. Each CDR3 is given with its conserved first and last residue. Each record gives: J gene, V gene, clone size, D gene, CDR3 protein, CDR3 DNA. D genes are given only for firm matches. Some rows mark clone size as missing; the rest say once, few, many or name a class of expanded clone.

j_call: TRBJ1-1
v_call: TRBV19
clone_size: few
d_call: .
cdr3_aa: CASKDQGFTEAFF
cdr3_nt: TGTGCCAGTAAGGATCAGGGATTCACTGAAGCTTTCTTT

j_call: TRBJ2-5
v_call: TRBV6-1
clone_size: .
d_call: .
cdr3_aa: CASSVLAAQETQYF
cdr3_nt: TGTGCCAGCTCGGTATTAGCGGCGCAAGAGACCCAGTACTTC

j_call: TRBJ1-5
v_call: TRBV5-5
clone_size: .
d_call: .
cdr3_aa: CASSLLTGKEQPQHF
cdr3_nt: TGTGCCAGCAGCTTGCTCACAGGGAAGGAACAGCCCCAGCATTTT

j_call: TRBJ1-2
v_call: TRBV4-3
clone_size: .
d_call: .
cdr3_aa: CASSQMVHTNYGYTF
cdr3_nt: TGCGCCAGCAGCCAAATGGTGCATACCAACTATGGCTACACCTTC

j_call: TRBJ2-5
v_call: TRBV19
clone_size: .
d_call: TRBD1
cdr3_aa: CASSVNRGRETQYF
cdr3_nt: TGTGCCAGTAGTGTCAACAGGGGAAGGGAGACCCAGTACTTC

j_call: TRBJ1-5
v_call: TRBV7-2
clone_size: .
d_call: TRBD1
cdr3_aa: CASSLDRGGQPQHF
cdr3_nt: TGTGCCAGCAGCTTGGACAGGGGGGGTCAGCCCCAGCATTTT

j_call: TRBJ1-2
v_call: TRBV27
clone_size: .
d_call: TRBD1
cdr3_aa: CASRRQGASGYTF
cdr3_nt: TGTGCCAGCAGGAGACAGGGGGCGAGTGGCTACACCTTC

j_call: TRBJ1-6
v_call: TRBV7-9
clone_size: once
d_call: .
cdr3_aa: CASSLAWMRADYNSPLHF
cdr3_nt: TGTGCCAGCAGCTTAGCGTGGATGAGGGCTGACTATAATTCACCCCTCCACTTT

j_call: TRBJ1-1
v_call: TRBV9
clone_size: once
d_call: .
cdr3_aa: CASSAQGSEAFF
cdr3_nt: TGTGCCAGCAGCGCCCAGGGTTCTGAAGCTTTCTTT

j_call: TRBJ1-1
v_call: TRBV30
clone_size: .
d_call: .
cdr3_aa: CAWSAGQRNTEAFF
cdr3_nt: TGTGCCTGGAGTGCAGGTCAGCGGAACACTGAAGCTTTCTTT

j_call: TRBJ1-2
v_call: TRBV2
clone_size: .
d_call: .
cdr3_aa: CASSEYGGVSNGYTF
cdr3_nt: TGTGCCAGCAGTGAATATGGAGGGGTTTCTAATGGCTACACCTTC

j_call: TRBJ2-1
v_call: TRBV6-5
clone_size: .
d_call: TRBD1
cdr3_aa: CASSSDRGYNEQFF
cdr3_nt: TGTGCCAGCAGTTCCGACAGGGGCTACAATGAGCAGTTCTTC

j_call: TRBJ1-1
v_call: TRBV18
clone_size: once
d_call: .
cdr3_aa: CASSPPQGNTEAFF
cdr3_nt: TGTGCCAGCTCACCACCTCAGGGAAACACTGAAGCTTTCTTT

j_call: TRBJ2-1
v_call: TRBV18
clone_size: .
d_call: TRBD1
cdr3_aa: CASSPDRGDEQFF
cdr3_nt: TGTGCCAGCTCACCTGACAGGGGGGATGAGCAGTTCTTC

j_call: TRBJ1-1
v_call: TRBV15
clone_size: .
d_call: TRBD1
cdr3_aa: CATSRDWASAGGTTEAFF
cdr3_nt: TGTGCCACCAGCAGAGATTGGGCGTCCGCAGGGGGCACCACTGAAGCTTTCTTT

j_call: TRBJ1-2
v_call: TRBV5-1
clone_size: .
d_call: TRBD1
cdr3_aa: CASSYLGQGAVGYTF
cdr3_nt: TGCGCCAGCAGCTACCTGGGACAGGGGGCGGTGGGCTACACCTTC

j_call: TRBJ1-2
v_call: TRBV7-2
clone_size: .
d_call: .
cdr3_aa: CASSSPGGGDGYTF
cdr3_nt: TGTGCCAGCAGCTCCCCAGGTGGAGGCGATGGCTACACCTTC

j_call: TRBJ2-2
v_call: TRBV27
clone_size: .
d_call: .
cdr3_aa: CASSPQCRGRGLRSTGELFF
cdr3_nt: TGTGCCAGCAGTCCACAATGCCGGGGACGGGGATTAAGGAGTACCGGGGAGCTGTTTTTT

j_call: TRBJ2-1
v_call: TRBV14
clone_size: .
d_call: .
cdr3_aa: CASSQDSLRGSYNEQFF
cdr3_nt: TGTGCCAGCAGCCAAGACTCTCTTAGGGGCTCCTACAATGAGCAGTTCTTC

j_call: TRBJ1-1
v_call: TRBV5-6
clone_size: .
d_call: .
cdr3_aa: CASSLDLGAPGTEAFF
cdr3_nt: TGTGCCAGCAGCTTGGATCTGGGGGCTCCAGGGACTGAAGCTTTCTTT

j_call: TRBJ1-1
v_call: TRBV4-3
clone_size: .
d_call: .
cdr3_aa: CASSPRTLGEAFF
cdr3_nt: TGCGCCAGCAGCCCCCGGACGTTAGGTGAAGCTTTCTTT

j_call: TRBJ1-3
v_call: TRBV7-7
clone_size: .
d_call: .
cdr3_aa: CAVSRKSPARNSGNTIYF
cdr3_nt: TGTGCGGTCAGTAGGAAATCTCCGGCCCGCAACTCTGGAAACACCATATATTTT

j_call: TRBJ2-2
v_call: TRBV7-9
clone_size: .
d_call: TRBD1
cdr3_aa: CASSQLGTVFRGELFF
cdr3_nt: TGTGCCAGCAGTCAGCTCGGGACAGTTTTCCGCGGGGAGCTGTTTTTT

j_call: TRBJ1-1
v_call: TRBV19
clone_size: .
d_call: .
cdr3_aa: CASRLPGWGNTEAFF
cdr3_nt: TGTGCCAGCCGCCTACCGGGTTGGGGGAACACTGAAGCTTTCTTT

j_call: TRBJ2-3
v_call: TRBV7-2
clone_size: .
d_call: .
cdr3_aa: CASRTGTLSTDTQYF
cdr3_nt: TGTGCCAGCAGGACTGGGACACTCAGCACAGATACGCAGTATTTT

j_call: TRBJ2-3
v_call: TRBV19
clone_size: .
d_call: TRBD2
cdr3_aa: CASSTAGGSTDTQYF
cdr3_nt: TGTGCCAGTAGTACGGCGGGAGGATCCACAGATACGCAGTATTTT

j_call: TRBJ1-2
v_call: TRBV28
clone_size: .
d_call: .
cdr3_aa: CASSTRAAYGYTF
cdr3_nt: TGTGCCAGCAGTACCAGGGCGGCTTATGGCTACACCTTC

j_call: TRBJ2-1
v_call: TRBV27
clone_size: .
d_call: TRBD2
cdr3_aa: CASSLYSGTSVAYNEQFF
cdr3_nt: TGTGCCAGCAGTTTATATTCCGGGACTAGCGTTGCCTACAATGAGCAGTTCTTC

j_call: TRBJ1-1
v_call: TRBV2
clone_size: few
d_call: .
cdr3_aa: CASSDWSNTEAFF
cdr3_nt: TGTGCCAGCAGTGACTGGAGTAACACTGAAGCTTTCTTT

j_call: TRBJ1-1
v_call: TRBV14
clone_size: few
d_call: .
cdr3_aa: CASSQGGTEAFF
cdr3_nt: TGTGCCAGCAGCCAAGGAGGCACTGAAGCTTTCTTT

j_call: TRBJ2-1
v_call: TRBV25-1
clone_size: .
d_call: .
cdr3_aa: CASSDGAGVSGEQFF
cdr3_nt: TGTGCCAGCAGTGATGGCGCCGGAGTAAGTGGTGAGCAGTTCTTC

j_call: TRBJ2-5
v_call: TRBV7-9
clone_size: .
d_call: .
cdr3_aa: CASSQPATAGEQYF
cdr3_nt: TGTGCCAGCAGCCAGCCCGCGACAGCTGGAGAGCAGTACTTC

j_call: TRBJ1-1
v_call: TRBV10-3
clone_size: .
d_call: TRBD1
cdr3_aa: CAISLRGRDTEAFF
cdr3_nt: TGTGCCATCAGTCTCAGGGGGCGGGACACTGAAGCTTTCTTT

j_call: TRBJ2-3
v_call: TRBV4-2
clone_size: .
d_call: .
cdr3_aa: CASSHGSRSTDTQYF
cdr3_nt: TGTGCCAGCAGCCATGGGAGTCGGAGCACAGATACGCAGTATTTT

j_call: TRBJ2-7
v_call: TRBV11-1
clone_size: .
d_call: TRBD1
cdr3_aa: CASSSGQGAYEQYF
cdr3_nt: TGTGCCAGCAGCTCGGGACAGGGTGCATACGAGCAGTACTTC